The present T cell receptor (beta chain) was sequenced within a study of blood T cell repertoires in COVID-19. Background on the study: In each case, the material was cDNA or gDNA derived from T cells, B-cell-depleted T cells, or PBMCs.

This clone appeared a single time. With V trimmed by 3 bases and J by 2 bases, 2 bases remained unmatched. The CDR3 is 15 residues long. The germline gives CDR1 SGHTA, CDR2 FQGNSA. Original handling: Reference gene primer amplification gave estimated nucleated cell counts. The method was immunoSEQ multiplex PCR; TCRdb's version includes in-frame clones alone and lacks a portion of them. For V, J and clone size, that table is used; D and trimming come from the DNA. The sample lists 450,000 or so clones; about 90% were seen once. All enrollees were about 18 to 89 years old and from fewer than 30 US areas. What the recovered Cohort 3 donors had was two negative PCRs, clearance, or symptom resolution.

The source material was PBMCs or T cells enriched from blood (not recorded which). The chain links TRBV7-2 to TRBJ2-3, with 10 bases fitting TRBD2. The TCR sequence derives from a young man who had recovered from COVID-19. As DNA, the CDR3 is TGTGCCAGCAGCTTCAGCGGGAGGGCCACAGATACGCAGTATTTT. Translation: CASSFSGRATDTQYF. Full variable domain (missing parts from reference TRBV7-2 and TRBJ2-3): GAGVSQSPSNKVTEKGKDVELRCDPISGHTALYWYRQSLGQGLEFLIYFQGNSAPDKSGLPSDRFSAERTGGSVSTLTIQRTQQEDSAVYLCASSFSGRATDTQYFGPGTRLTVL.